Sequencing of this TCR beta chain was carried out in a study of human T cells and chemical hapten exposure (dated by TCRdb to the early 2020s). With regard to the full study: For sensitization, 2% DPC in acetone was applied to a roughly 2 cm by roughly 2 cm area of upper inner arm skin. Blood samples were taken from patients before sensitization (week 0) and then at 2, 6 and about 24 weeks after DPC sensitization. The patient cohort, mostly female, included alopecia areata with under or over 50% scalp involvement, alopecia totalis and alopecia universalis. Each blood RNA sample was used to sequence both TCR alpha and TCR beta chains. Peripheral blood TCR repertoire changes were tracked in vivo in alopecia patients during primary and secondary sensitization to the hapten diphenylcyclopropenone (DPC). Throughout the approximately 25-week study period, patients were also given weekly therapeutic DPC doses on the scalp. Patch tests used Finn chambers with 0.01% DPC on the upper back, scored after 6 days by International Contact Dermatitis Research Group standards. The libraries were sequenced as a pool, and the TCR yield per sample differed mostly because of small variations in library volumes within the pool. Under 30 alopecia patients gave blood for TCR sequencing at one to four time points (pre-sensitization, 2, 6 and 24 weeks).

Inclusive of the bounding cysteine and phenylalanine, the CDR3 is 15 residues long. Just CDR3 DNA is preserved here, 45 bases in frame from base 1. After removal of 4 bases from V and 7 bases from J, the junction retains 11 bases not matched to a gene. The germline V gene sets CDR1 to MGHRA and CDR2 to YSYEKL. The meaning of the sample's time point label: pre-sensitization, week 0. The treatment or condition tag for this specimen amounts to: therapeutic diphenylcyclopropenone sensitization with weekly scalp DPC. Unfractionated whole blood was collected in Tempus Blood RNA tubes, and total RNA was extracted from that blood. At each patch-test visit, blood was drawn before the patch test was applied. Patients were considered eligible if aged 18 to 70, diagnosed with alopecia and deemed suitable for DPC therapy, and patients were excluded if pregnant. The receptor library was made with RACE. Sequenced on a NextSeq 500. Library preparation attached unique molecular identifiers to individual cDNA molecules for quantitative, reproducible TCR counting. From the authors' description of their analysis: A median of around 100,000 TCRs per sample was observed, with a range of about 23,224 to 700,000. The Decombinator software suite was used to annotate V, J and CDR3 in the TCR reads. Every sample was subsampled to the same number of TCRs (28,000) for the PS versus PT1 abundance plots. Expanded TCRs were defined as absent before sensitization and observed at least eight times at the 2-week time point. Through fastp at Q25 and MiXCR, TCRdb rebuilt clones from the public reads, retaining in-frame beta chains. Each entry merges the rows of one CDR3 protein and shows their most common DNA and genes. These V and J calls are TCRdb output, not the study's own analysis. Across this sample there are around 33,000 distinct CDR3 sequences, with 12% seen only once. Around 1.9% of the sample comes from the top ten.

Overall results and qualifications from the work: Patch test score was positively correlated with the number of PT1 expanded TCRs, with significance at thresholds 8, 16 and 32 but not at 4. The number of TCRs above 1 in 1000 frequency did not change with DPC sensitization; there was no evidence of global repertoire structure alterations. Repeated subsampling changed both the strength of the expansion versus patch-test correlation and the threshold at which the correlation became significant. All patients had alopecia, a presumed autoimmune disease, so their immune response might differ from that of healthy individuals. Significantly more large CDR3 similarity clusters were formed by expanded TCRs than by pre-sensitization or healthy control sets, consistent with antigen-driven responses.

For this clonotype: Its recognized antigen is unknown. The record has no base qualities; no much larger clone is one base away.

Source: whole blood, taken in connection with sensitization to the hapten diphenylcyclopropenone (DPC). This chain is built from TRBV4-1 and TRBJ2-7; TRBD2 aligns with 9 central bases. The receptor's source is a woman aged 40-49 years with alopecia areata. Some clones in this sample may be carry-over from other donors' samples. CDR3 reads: CASSPNWREGPEQYF. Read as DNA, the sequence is TGCGCCAGCAGCCCGAATTGGCGGGAGGGCCCGGAGCAGTACTTC.